Presented here are 2 T cell receptor beta chains from one specimen sequenced in a study of identical twins. A single record per CDR3 protein comes from TCRdb applying MiXCR to the 5' RACE reads. The data show more than 350,000 distinct CDR3 sequences, 7% to 9.5% seen once. The source material was naive T cells sorted from blood. These receptors were taken from a woman aged 50 to 65 in good health.

The V call is TRBV20-1, the J call TRBJ2-1; D gene uncertain. The CDR3 is 15 amino acids. The V gene's germline CDR1 is DFQATT and CDR2 SNEGSKA (reference sequence). Between the trimmed V and J ends, which lost 6 bases and 0 bases, there was a span of 15 bases. As DNA, the CDR3 is TGCAGTGCCAAAATAGGCTTAACCTCCTACAATGAGCAGTTCTTC. Its translation is CSAKIGLTSYNEQFF.

This clonotype was recorded many times. The chain couples TRBV11-2 to TRBJ1-5; no reliable D call. Per the germline V gene, CDR1 is SGHAT and CDR2 is FQNNGV. The CDR3 spans 13 residues. V lost 0 bases, J lost 9 bases, and 9 bases lay in between. CDR3 loop: CASSLEDLSPQHF. CDR3 coding DNA: TGTGCCAGCAGCTTAGAGGATCTCTCGCCCCAGCATTTT.